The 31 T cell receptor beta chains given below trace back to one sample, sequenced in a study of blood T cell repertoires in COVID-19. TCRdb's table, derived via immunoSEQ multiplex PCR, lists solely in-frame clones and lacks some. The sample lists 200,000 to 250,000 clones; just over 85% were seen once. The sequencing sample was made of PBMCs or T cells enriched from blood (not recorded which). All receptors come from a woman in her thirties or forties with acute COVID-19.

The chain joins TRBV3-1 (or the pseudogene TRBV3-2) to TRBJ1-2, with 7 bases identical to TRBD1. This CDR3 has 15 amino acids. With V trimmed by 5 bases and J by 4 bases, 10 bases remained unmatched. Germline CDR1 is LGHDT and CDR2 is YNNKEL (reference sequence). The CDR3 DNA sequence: TGTGCCAGCAGCAGGGGGACAGCAGTTGTCTATGGCTACACCTTC. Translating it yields CASSRGTAVVYGYTF.

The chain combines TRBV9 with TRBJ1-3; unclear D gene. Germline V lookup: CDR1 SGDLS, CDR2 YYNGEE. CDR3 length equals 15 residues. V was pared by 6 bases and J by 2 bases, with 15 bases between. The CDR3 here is CASTQTGIPGNTIYF. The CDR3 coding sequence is TGTGCCAGCACCCAGACGGGGATCCCTGGAAACACCATATATTTT.

DNA for the CDR3: TGTGCCAGCAGCGAGCGGGGGGCCCGATACAATGAGCAGTTCTTC. It is translated as CASSERGARYNEQFF. The rearrangement links TRBV25-1 to TRBJ2-1; 9 nucleotides match TRBD2. There are 15 residues in the CDR3. CDR1 and CDR2 (germline): MGHDK, SYGVNS. The trim removed 6 bases at V and 4 bases at J, leaving 7 bases unmatched.

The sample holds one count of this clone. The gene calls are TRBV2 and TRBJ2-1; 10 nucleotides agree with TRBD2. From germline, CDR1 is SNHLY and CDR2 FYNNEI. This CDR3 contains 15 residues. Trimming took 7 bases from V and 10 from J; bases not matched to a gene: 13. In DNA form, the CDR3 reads TGTGCCAGCAAGGTGGCTAGCGGGGGACCTCGGGAGCAGTTCTTC. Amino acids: CASKVASGGPREQFF.

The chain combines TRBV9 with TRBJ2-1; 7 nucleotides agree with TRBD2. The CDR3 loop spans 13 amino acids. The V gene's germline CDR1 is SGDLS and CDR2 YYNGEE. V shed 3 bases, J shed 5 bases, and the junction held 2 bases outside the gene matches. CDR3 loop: CASSGEGHNEQFF. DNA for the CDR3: TGTGCCAGCAGCGGGGAGGGACACAATGAGCAGTTCTTC.

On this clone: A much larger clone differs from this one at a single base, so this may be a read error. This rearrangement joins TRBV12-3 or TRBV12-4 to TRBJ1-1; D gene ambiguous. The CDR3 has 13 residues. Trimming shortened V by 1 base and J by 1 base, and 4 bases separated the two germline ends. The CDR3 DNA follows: TGTGCCAGCAGTTTAGGAGAGAACACTGAAGCTTTCTTT. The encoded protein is CASSLGENTEAFF.

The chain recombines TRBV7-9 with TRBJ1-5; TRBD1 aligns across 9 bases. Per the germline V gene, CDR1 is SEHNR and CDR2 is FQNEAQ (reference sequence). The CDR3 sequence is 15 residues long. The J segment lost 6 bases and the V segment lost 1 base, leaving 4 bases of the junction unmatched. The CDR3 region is CASSLGTGEGQPQHF. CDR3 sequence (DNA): TGTGCCAGCAGCTTAGGGACAGGGGAAGGTCAGCCCCAGCATTTT.

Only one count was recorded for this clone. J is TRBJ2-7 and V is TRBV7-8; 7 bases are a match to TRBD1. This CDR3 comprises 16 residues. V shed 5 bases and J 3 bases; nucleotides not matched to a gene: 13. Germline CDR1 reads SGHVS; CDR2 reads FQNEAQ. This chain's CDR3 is CASSHRDSPIGYEQYF. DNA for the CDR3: TGTGCCAGCAGCCATAGGGACAGCCCAATTGGCTACGAGCAGTACTTC.

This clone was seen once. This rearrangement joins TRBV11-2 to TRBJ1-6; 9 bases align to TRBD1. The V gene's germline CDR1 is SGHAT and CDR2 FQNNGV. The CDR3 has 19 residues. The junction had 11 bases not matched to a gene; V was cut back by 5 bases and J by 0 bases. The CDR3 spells CASSTNGLQGASYNSPLHF. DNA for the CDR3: TGTGCCAGCAGCACGAACGGACTACAGGGGGCCTCCTATAATTCACCCCTCCACTTT.

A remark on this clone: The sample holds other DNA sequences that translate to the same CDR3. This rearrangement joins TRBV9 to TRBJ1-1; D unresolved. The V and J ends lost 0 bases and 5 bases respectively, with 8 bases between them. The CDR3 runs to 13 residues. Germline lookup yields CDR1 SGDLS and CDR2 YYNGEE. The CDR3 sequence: CASSVGGDTEAFF. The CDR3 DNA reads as TGTGCCAGCAGCGTAGGCGGGGATACTGAAGCTTTCTTT.

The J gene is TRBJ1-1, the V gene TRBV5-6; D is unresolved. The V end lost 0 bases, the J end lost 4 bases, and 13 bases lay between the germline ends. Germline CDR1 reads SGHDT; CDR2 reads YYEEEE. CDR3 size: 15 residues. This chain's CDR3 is CASSLVLNSATEAFF. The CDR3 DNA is TGTGCCAGCAGCTTGGTTCTCAACAGTGCCACTGAAGCTTTCTTT.

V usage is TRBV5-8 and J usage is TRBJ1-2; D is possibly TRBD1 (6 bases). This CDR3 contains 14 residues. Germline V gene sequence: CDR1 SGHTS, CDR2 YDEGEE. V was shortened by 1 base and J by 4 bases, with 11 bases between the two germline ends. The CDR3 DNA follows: TGTGCCAGCAGCTTGAGGCAGGGGAGCTATGGCTACACCTTC. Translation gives CASSLRQGSYGYTF.

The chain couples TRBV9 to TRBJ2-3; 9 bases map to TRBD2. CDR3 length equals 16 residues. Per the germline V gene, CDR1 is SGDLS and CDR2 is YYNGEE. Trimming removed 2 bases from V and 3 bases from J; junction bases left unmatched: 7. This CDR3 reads CASSVSSGGLTDTQYF. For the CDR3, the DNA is TGTGCCAGCAGCGTTAGTAGCGGGGGATTAACAGATACGCAGTATTTT.

CDR3 bases: TGTGCCAGCAGCCAAGGACAGGGCACCGGGGAGCTGTTTTTT. It is translated as CASSQGQGTGELFF. The rearrangement links TRBV3-1 (or the pseudogene TRBV3-2) to TRBJ2-2, with 7 nucleotides matching TRBD1. Germline V gene sequence: CDR1 LGHDT, CDR2 YNNKEL (reference sequence). V shed 1 base, J shed 4 bases, and the junction held 0 bases outside the gene matches. The CDR3 covers 14 residues.

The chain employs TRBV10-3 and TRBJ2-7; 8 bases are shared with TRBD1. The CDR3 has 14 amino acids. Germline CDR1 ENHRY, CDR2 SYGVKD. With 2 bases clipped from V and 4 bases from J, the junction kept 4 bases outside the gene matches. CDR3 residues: CAISEDRGPYEQYF. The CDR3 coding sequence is TGTGCCATCAGTGAGGACAGGGGCCCGTACGAGCAGTACTTC.

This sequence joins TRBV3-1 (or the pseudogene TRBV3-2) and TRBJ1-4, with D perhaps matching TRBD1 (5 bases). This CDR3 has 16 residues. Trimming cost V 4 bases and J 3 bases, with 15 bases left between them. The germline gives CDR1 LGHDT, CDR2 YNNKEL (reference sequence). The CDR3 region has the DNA TGTGCCAGCAGCCCAGAAGATTCACAGGCTAATGAAAAACTGTTTTTT. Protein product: CASSPEDSQANEKLFF.

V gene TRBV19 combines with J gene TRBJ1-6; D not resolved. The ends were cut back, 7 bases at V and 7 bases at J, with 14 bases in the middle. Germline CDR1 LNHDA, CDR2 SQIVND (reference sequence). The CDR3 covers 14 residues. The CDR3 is CASTLRGSNSPLHF. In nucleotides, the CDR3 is TGTGCCAGTACTCTCCGGGGTTCAAATTCACCCCTCCACTTT.

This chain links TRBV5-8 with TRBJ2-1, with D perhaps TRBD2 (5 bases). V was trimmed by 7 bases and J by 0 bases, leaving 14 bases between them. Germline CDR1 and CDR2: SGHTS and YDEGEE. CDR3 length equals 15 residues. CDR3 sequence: CASLIPGISYNEQFF. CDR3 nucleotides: TGTGCCAGCTTGATACCGGGAATCTCCTACAATGAGCAGTTCTTC.

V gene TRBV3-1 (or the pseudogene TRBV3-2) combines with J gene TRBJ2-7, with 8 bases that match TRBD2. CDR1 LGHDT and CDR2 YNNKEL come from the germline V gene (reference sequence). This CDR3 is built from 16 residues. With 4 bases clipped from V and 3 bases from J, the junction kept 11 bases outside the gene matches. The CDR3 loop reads CASSPNSGGVIYEQYF. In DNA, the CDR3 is TGTGCCAGCAGCCCCAACTCCGGGGGGGTAATCTACGAGCAGTACTTC.

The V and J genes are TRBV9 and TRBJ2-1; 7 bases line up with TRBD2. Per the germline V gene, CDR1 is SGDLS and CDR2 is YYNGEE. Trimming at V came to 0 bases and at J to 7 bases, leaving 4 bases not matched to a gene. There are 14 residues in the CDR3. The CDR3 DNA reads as TGTGCCAGCAGCGTAGGTGGGGGGGAAAATGAGCAGTTCTTC. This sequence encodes CASSVGGGENEQFF.

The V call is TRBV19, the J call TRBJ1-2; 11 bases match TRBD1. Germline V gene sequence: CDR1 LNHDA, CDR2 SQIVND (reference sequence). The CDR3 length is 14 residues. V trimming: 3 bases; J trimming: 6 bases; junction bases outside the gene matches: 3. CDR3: CASSIWTGGDGYTF. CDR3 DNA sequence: TGTGCCAGTAGTATTTGGACAGGGGGCGATGGCTACACCTTC.

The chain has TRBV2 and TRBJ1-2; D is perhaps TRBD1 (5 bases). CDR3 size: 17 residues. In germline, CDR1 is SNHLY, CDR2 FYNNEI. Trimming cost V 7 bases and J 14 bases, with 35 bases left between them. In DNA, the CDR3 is TGTGCCAGCACCTTGACAGCTTCTCGTTTTGCTAGGGGCATGCGTACCTTC. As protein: CASTLTASRFARGMRTF.

CDR3 nucleotides: TGTGCCAGCAGCCCACGGGGGGGGAGCGCCAAAAACATTCAGTACTTC. Amino acids: CASSPRGGSAKNIQYF. The chain employs TRBV7-9 and TRBJ2-4; TRBD2 matches 8 bases. V gave up 5 bases and J gave up 1 base; unmatched junction bases: 7. Per germline, CDR1 SEHNR and CDR2 FQNEAQ (reference sequence). The CDR3 is made up of 16 amino acids.

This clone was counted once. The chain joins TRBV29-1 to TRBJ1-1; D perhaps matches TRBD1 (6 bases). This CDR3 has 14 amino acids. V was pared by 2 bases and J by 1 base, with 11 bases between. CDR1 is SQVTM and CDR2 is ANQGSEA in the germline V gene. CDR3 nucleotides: TGCAGCGTTGAAACAGGGTTCCGGAACACTGAAGCTTTCTTT. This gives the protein CSVETGFRNTEAFF.

CDR3 nucleotides: TGTGCCAGCTCACCTGAAGGACTAGCGGGGTGGGCAGATACGCAGTATTTT. Amino acid sequence: CASSPEGLAGWADTQYF. This rearrangement joins TRBV18 to TRBJ2-3, with 12 nucleotides matching TRBD2. The CDR3 is 17 amino acids. Germline V gene lookup returns CDR1 KGHSH and CDR2 LQKENI. J was trimmed by 4 bases and V by 3 bases; bases with no gene match: 8.

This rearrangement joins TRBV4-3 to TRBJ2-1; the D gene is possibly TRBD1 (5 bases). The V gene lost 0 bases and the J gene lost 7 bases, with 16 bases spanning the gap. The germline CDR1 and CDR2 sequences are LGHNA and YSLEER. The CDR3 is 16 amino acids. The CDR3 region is CASSQEPRGTGNEQFF. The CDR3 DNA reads TGCGCCAGCAGCCAAGAACCAAGGGGAACTGGGAATGAGCAGTTCTTC.

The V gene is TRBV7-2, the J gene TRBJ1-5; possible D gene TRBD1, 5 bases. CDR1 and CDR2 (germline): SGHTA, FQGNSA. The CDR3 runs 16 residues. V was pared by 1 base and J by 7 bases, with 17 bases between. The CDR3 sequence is CASSLVSAGNRQPQHF. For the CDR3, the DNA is TGTGCCAGCAGCTTAGTATCGGCAGGGAATCGACAGCCCCAGCATTTT.

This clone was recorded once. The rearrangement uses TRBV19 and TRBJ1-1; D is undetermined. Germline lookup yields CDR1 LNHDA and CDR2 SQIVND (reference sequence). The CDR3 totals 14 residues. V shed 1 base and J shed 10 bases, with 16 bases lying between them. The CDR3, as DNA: TGTGCCAGTAGTATAGCGCAAACGGGGATTGGAGCTTTCTTT. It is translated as CASSIAQTGIGAFF.

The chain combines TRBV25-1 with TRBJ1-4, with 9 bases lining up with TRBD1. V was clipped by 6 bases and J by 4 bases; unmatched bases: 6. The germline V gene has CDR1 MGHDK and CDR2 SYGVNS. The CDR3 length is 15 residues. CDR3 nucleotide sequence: TGTGCCAGCAGCGGACAGGGGATCTTTAATGAAAAACTGTTTTTT. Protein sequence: CASSGQGIFNEKLFF.

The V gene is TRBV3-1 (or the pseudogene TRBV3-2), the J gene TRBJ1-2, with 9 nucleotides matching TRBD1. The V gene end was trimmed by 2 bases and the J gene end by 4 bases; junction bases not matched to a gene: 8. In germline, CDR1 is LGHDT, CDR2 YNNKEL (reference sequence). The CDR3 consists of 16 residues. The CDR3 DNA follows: TGTGCCAGCAGCCAACCGACAGGGGGGGGGACCTATGGCTACACCTTC. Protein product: CASSQPTGGGTYGYTF.

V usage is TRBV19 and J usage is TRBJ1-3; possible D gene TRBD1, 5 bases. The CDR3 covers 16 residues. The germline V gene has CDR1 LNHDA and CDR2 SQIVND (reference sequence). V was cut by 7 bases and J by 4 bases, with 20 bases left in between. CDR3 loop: CASTTTGGAEGNTIYF. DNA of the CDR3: TGTGCCAGTACCACGACGGGCGGGGCTGAAGGAAACACCATATATTTT.